A selection of T cell receptor beta chains follows, all from one sample in a study of cytomegalovirus exposure and HLA in healthy donors. Sequencing used immunoSEQ multiplex PCR; TCRdb keeps in-frame clones, though not all of them. Among about 180,000 clones listed, about 85% were seen once. The sample comprised PBMCs. The receptors shown here come from a man aged 18 to 29 in good health and CMV-seropositive. Both conserved end residues are part of each CDR3. The D gene is left open where the match is weak. Size is stated for part of the rows, as once, few or many counts, or as a class when the clone is expanded.

d_call,clone_size,v_call,j_call,cdr3_nt,cdr3_aa
TRBD1,NA,TRBV30,TRBJ2-7,TGTGCCTGCAGTCCGGGACAGGGGTCTCCCTACGAGCAGTACTTC,CACSPGQGSPYEQYF
NA,NA,TRBV18,TRBJ1-2,TGTGCCAGCTCACCGAGTACTTACTATGGCTACACCTTC,CASSPSTYYGYTF
TRBD2,once,TRBV5-8,TRBJ2-1,TGTGCCACCCAGGGGCGGGGGGGCAATGAGCAGTTCTTC,CATQGRGGNEQFF
TRBD1,NA,TRBV4-1,TRBJ1-2,TGCGCCAGCAGCCCCCGGACAGGGGGCTACACCTTC,CASSPRTGGYTF
NA,NA,TRBV5-1,TRBJ2-7,TGCGCCAGCGGTACTACTTACGAGCAGTACTTC,CASGTTYEQYF
TRBD2,NA,TRBV9,TRBJ2-7,TGTGCCAGCAGCGTAGCTGGGACTAGAACCTACGAGCAGTACTTC,CASSVAGTRTYEQYF
NA,NA,TRBV5-1,TRBJ1-2,TGCGCCAGCAGCTTGGAAACAGGGGGCTACACCTTC,CASSLETGGYTF
NA,NA,TRBV15,TRBJ1-6,TGTGCCACCAGCAGAGATAGTACGGTCCATAACCTCCACTTT,CATSRDSTVHNLHF
TRBD2,once,TRBV29-1,TRBJ2-3,TGCAGCGCTGCCGGGACTAGCGGGATTAACGGAGATACGCAGTATTTT,CSAAGTSGINGDTQYF
NA,NA,TRBV7-3,TRBJ2-3,TGTGCCAGCAGCTCACAGGCTAGCACAGATACGCAGTATTTT,CASSSQASTDTQYF
NA,NA,TRBV27,TRBJ1-1,TGTGCCAGCAGTTTCGACAGCCTGAACACTGAAGCTTTCTTT,CASSFDSLNTEAFF
TRBD1,NA,TRBV9,TRBJ2-7,TGTGCCAGCAGCGTCAGTGGACAGGGGTCCTACGAGCAGTACTTC,CASSVSGQGSYEQYF
TRBD1,NA,TRBV18,TRBJ2-7,TGTGCCAGCTCACCACGGACAGGGAGTGAGCAGTACTTC,CASSPRTGSEQYF
TRBD1,once,TRBV7-9,TRBJ2-7,TGTGCCAGCAGCGATACCCCGGGACAGGAATACGAGCAGTACTTC,CASSDTPGQEYEQYF
TRBD1,NA,TRBV6-5,TRBJ2-3,TGTGCCATCTGGGACAGGGCCACAGATACGCAGTATTTT,CAIWDRATDTQYF
TRBD2,NA,TRBV20-1,TRBJ2-7,TGCAGTGCGAGACTAGCTTACGAGCAGTACTTC,CSARLAYEQYF
TRBD2,once,TRBV7-6,TRBJ2-2,TGTGCCAGCAGCTTAGGACTAGCGGGGGGGCCGAGGAACACCGGGGAGCTGTTTTTT,CASSLGLAGGPRNTGELFF
NA,NA,TRBV27,TRBJ2-5,TGTGCCAGCAGTTTATCCGGGGTGGAGACCCAGTACTTC,CASSLSGVETQYF
TRBD1,NA,TRBV6-1,TRBJ1-2,TGTGCCAGCATTATCGGGACAGCTAACTATGGCTACACCTTC,CASIIGTANYGYTF
NA,NA,TRBV2,TRBJ1-5,TGTGCCAGCAGGGCGCCCGACGGGGGGCTGCTTCAGCCCCAGCATTTT,CASRAPDGGLLQPQHF
TRBD2,NA,TRBV7-8,TRBJ2-1,TGTGCCAGCAGCTTAGGGGGACTAGCGGGATTCAATGAGCAGTTCTTC,CASSLGGLAGFNEQFF
TRBD2,NA,TRBV6-5,TRBJ2-7,TGTGCCAGCAGTTTAGGGACTACTTACGAGCAGTACTTC,CASSLGTTYEQYF
TRBD1,NA,TRBV28,TRBJ1-6,TGTGCCAGCAACGCCGGGACAGGGGGCAGTTCACCCCTCCACTTT,CASNAGTGGSSPLHF
NA,NA,TRBV19,TRBJ2-1,TGTGCCAGTAGTTTGGGACTCGGCAATGAGCAGTTCTTC,CASSLGLGNEQFF
TRBD2,NA,TRBV13,TRBJ2-3,TGTGCCAGCAGCCCTAGCGGGGTTAGAGATACGCAGTATTTT,CASSPSGVRDTQYF
TRBD1,NA,TRBV28,TRBJ1-2,TGTGCCAGCCGGACAGGGGGGGAAGGTAACTATGGCTACACCTTC,CASRTGGEGNYGYTF
TRBD1,NA,TRBV9,TRBJ2-6,TGTGCCAGCAGCGAGATTACAGGGGCTGGGGCCAACGTCCTGACTTTC,CASSEITGAGANVLTF
NA,NA,TRBV11-2,TRBJ2-1,TGTGCCAGCAGCTTAAATTTTATGGGCGGGTGGGGGCTCAATGAGCAGTTCTTC,CASSLNFMGGWGLNEQFF
TRBD2,few,TRBV28,TRBJ2-1,TGTGCCAGCATTCCGACTAGCGGGAGGGGGAATAACAATGAGCAGTTCTTC,CASIPTSGRGNNNEQFF
NA,NA,TRBV19,TRBJ2-6,TGTGCCAGTAGTACTATAGACTCTGGGGCCAACGTCCTGACTTTC,CASSTIDSGANVLTF
TRBD1,once,TRBV28,TRBJ1-2,TGTGCCAGCAGAGACCCGACAGGGGGCGCCAGCTATGGCTACACCTTC,CASRDPTGGASYGYTF
NA,NA,TRBV25-1,TRBJ2-4,TGTGCCAGCAGTCCCCCTGGAGGGGATTCACTAGCCAAAAACATTCAGTACTTC,CASSPPGGDSLAKNIQYF
TRBD2,NA,TRBV6-1,TRBJ2-5,TGTGCCAGCAGTGAGACCCCCCTACTAGCGGGAGGGGTAGAGACCCAGTACTTC,CASSETPLLAGGVETQYF